The 15 T cell receptor beta chains below come from one sample, sequenced in a study of T-cell reconstitution after alpha-beta-depleted transplantation in children. Preparation of the TCRbeta library used unique molecular identifiers. TCRdb used MiXCR to reprocess the PCR reads, holding one entry per CDR3 protein. The data show over 80,000 distinct CDR3 sequences, about a quarter seen once. The material sequenced was PBMCs, taken before TCRalphabeta/CD19-depleted stem cell transplant. All receptors come from a boy younger than 10 with acute lymphoblastic leukemia, due to receive a stem cell transplant.

The sample holds a few counts of this clonotype. The J gene is TRBJ2-2, the V gene TRBV20-1, with D maybe TRBD2 (5 bases). The CDR3 has 18 residues. Trimming removed 3 bases from V and 0 bases from J, with 20 bases in between. CDR1 is DFQATT and CDR2 is SNEGSKA in the germline V gene (reference sequence). CDR3 region: CSASTGFYSATNTGELFF. In DNA, the CDR3 is TGCAGTGCTAGTACGGGGTTCTATAGCGCCACGAACACCGGGGAGCTGTTTTTT.

This chain uses TRBV30 with TRBJ2-7; tentatively, D is TRBD1 or TRBD2 (5 bases each). This CDR3 region has 14 residues. Between the trimmed V and J ends, which lost 0 bases and 7 bases, there was a span of 16 bases. Germline V gene sequence: CDR1 GTSNPN, CDR2 SVGIG (reference sequence). The CDR3, as DNA: TGTGCCTGGAGTGTAGGGGTCACCTGGGGGGAGCAGTACTTC. This translates into CAWSVGVTWGEQYF.

This clonotype came up a few times. J is TRBJ1-5 and V is TRBV6-1, with 7 bases aligning to TRBD1. Germline CDR1 is MNHNS and CDR2 is SASEGT. This CDR3 is built from 15 residues. V lost 6 bases, J lost 0 bases, and 5 bases stayed unmatched. The CDR3 protein is CASRDGQVSNQPQHF. As DNA, the CDR3 is TGTGCCAGCAGGGACGGACAGGTTAGCAATCAGCCCCAGCATTTT.

The V and J genes are TRBV6-1 and TRBJ2-5; TRBD2 is a possible D gene (6 bases). The length of the CDR3 is 15 residues. The germline V gene has CDR1 MNHNS and CDR2 SASEGT. The ends were cut back, 7 bases at V and 0 bases at J, with 15 bases in the middle. CDR3 nucleotide sequence: TGTGCCAGCACCAGTAGAGGAGGGAACCAAGAGACCCAGTACTTC. Translation: CASTSRGGNQETQYF.

This clonotype was recorded at least ten times. This chain links TRBV5-1 with TRBJ2-3, with D tentatively TRBD2 (6 bases). The V end was cut by 2 bases, the J end by 4 bases, with 20 bases between. Germline CDR1 is SGHRS and CDR2 is YFSETQ. The CDR3 is made up of 17 amino acids. DNA of the CDR3: TGCGCCAGCAGCTTACTCGTGGCGGAGGGGCTGGCAGATACGCAGTATTTT. This gives the protein CASSLLVAEGLADTQYF. Full variable domain (outside the CDR3, taken from reference TRBV5-1 and TRBJ2-3): KAGVTQTPRYLIKTRGQQVTLSCSPISGHRSVSWYQQTPGQGLQFLFEYFSETQRNKGNFPGRFSGRQFSNSRSEMNVSTLELGDSALYLCASSLLVAEGLADTQYFGPGTRLTVL.

At least ten counts were recorded for this clonotype. The chain employs TRBV6-1 and TRBJ2-5; a possible D gene is TRBD1 (6 bases). V shed 6 bases and J shed 4 bases, with 6 bases lying between them. The CDR3 runs to 11 residues. Germline CDR1 reads MNHNS; CDR2 reads SASEGT. The CDR3 loop is CASRGGETQYF. CDR3 DNA: TGTGCCAGCAGAGGGGGAGAGACCCAGTACTTC.

The CDR3 loop reads CASSFSTGTRGLFF. In DNA form, the CDR3 reads TGCGCCAGCAGCTTTTCGACCGGGACAAGAGGGCTGTTTTTT. This chain connects TRBV5-1 to TRBJ2-2; TRBD1 might be the D (6 bases). V was shortened by 2 bases and J by 13 bases, with 18 bases between the two germline ends. Germline V gene data show CDR1 as SGHRS and CDR2 as YFSETQ. This CDR3 is 14 amino acids long.

The V gene is TRBV4-2, the J gene TRBJ2-1; weak D call: TRBD2 (5 bases). Germline CDR1 and CDR2: LGHNA and YNFKEQ. This CDR3 is 16 amino acids long. V shed 6 bases and J shed 1 base, with 16 bases lying between them. The CDR3 is CASRPRRRKSYNEQFF. The DNA of the CDR3 is TGTGCCAGCAGGCCTCGACGGAGGAAGTCCTACAATGAGCAGTTCTTC.

V and J are TRBV15 and TRBJ2-6; D remains unclear. V was clipped by 2 bases and J by 0 bases, with 2 bases between them. Per the germline V gene, CDR1 is LNHNV and CDR2 is YYDKDF (reference sequence). This CDR3 is built from 14 residues. Written as DNA, the CDR3 is TGTGCCACCAGCAGACTCTCTGGGGCCAACGTCCTGACTTTC. It specifies CATSRLSGANVLTF.

This clonotype has only a few counts. V gene TRBV11-2 combines with J gene TRBJ2-5; weak D call: TRBD2 (6 bases). The CDR3 is 17 residues long. Germline V CDR1 and CDR2: SGHAT, FQNNGV. V lost 1 base and J 5 bases, leaving 20 bases between the germline ends. In nucleotides, the CDR3 is TGTGCCAGCAGCTTAGGAGGTAGCGGAGGGGCCTGGGAGACCCAGTACTTC. This gives the protein CASSLGGSGGAWETQYF.

The chain recombines TRBV11-3 with TRBJ2-2, with TRBD1 matching over 9 bases. CDR1 is SGHNT and CDR2 is YENEEA in the germline V gene. J gave up 2 bases and V 6 bases, and 7 bases lay outside the gene matches. The CDR3 has 16 amino acids. CDR3 coding DNA: TGTGCCAGCAGTACAGGGGGCGCGGGTAACACCGGGGAGCTGTTTTTT. This translates into CASSTGGAGNTGELFF.

V gene TRBV5-1 combines with J gene TRBJ1-1, with TRBD1 matching 9 bases. The V gene end was trimmed by 7 bases and the J gene end by 14 bases; junction bases not matched to a gene: 15. Germline assignment: CDR1 SGHRS and CDR2 YFSETQ. This CDR3 contains 13 residues. The CDR3 coding sequence is TGCGCCAGCGGACCCCAGGGACAGGGTAAGGCGTTCTTT. Residues: CASGPQGQGKAFF.

This clonotype came up a few times. The chain recombines TRBV13 with TRBJ2-5; tentatively, D is TRBD2 (6 bases). The germline V gene has CDR1 PRHDT and CDR2 FYEKMQ (reference sequence). V was cut by 2 bases and J by 5 bases, with 15 bases left in between. CDR3 length: 15 residues. This CDR3 reads CASSLRGGGVETQYF. CDR3 nucleotide sequence: TGTGCCAGCAGCTTACGCGGAGGAGGGGTTGAGACCCAGTACTTC.

This clonotype was detected only a few times. This chain connects TRBV5-1 to TRBJ1-1; weak D call: TRBD1 (6 bases). V lost 7 bases and J 4 bases, leaving 17 bases between the germline ends. Germline V gene lookup returns CDR1 SGHRS and CDR2 YFSETQ. The CDR3 consists of 14 residues. The CDR3 here is CASQLSDSRTEAFF. In DNA form, the CDR3 reads TGCGCCAGCCAACTTTCGGACAGTCGCACTGAAGCTTTCTTT. The complete variable domain, with remaining parts taken from reference TRBV5-1 and TRBJ1-1, reads KAGVTQTPRYLIKTRGQQVTLSCSPISGHRSVSWYQQTPGQGLQFLFEYFSETQRNKGNFPGRFSGRQFSNSRSEMNVSTLELGDSALYLCASQLSDSRTEAFFGQGTRLTVV.

The rearrangement uses TRBV7-6 and TRBJ2-1; the match to TRBD2 covers 9 bases. Germline CDR1 SGHVS, CDR2 FNYEAQ. This CDR3 comprises 16 residues. The V segment lost 5 bases and the J segment 3 bases; nucleotides outside the gene matches: 8. CDR3 protein: CASSQIRLADYNEQFF. The DNA of the CDR3 is TGTGCCAGCAGCCAAATTAGACTAGCGGACTACAATGAGCAGTTCTTC.